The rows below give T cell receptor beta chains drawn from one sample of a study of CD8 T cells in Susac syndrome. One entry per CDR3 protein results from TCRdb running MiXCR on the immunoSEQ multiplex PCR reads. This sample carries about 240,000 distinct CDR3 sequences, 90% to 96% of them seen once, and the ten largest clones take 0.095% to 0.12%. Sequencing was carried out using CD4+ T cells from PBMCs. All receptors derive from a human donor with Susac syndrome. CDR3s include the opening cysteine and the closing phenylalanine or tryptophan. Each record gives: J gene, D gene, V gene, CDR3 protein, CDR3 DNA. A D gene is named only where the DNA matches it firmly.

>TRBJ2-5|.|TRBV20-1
CSAPGWVQETQYF
TGCAGTGCGCCGGGGTGGGTCCAAGAGACCCAGTACTTC
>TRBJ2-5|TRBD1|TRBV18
CASSRTGTGFFETQYF
TGTGCCAGCTCACGGACCGGGACAGGGTTTTTTGAGACCCAGTACTTC
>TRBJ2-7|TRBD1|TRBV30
CAWSVGQGVHEQYF
TGTGCCTGGAGTGTCGGACAGGGGGTCCACGAGCAGTACTTC
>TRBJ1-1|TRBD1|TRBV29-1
CSVVRTGAGGAEAFF
TGCAGCGTTGTCCGGACAGGGGCTGGGGGCGCTGAAGCTTTCTTT
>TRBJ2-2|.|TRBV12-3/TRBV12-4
CASSPDSHELFF
TGTGCCAGTAGCCCGGACTCCCATGAGCTGTTTTTT
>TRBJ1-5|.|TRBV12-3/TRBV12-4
CASSLTGTFGQPQHF
TGTGCCAGCAGTTTGACAGGTACTTTCGGTCAGCCCCAGCATTTT
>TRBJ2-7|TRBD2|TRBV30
CALIAGYSYEQYF
TGTGCCTTGATAGCGGGATACTCCTACGAGCAGTACTTC
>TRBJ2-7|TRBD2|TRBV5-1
CASMTASGGTYEQYF
TGCGCCAGCATGACGGCCAGCGGGGGGACCTACGAGCAGTACTTC
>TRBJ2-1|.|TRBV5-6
CASSLLSEQFF
TGTGCCAGCAGCTTGTTAAGTGAGCAGTTCTTC
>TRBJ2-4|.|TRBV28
CASSGLAKNIQYF
TGTGCCAGCAGTGGGTTAGCCAAAAACATTCAGTACTTC
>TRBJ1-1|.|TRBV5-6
CASSLVAGSQEAFF
TGTGCCAGCAGCTTGGTGGCAGGGAGCCAAGAAGCTTTCTTT
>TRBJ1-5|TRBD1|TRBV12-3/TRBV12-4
CASSHGTGAAGNQPQHF
TGTGCCAGCAGCCATGGGACAGGGGCAGCGGGCAATCAGCCCCAGCATTTT
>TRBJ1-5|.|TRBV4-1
CASSQGREAGSQHF
TGCGCCAGCAGCCAAGGCAGGGAGGCCGGGTCCCAGCATTTT
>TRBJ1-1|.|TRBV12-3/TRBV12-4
CASSFQSINTEAFF
TGTGCCAGCAGTTTTCAGTCAATAAACACTGAAGCTTTCTTT
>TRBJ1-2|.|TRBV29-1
CSVEPFDGYGYTF
TGCAGCGTTGAACCCTTCGACGGCTATGGCTACACCTTC
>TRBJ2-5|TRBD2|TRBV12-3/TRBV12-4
CASSHGLAGVETQYF
TGTGCCAGCAGTCACGGACTAGCGGGGGTAGAGACCCAGTACTTC
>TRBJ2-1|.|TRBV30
CAVRDYNEQFF
TGTGCCGTCAGGGACTACAATGAGCAGTTCTTC
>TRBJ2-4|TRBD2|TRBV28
CASSYGGDDKNIQYF
TGTGCCAGCAGTTACGGGGGGGACGACAAAAACATTCAGTACTTC
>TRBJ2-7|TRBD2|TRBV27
CASSSFGLAGGSYEQYF
TGTGCCAGCAGTTCTTTCGGACTAGCGGGAGGTTCCTACGAGCAGTACTTC
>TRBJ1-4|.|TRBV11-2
CASSPSGEKLFF
TGTGCCAGCAGCCCCTCGGGTGAAAAACTGTTTTTT
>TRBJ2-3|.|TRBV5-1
CASSSAGQSTDTQYF
TGCGCCAGCAGCTCGGCGGGACAATCCACAGATACGCAGTATTTT
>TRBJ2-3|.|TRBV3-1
CASSQEGKLSDTQYF
TGTGCCAGCAGCCAAGAGGGTAAACTGTCAGATACGCAGTATTTT
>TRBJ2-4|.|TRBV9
CASSVDLAKNIQYF
TGTGCCAGCAGCGTAGACCTAGCCAAAAACATTCAGTACTTC
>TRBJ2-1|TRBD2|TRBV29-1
CSVAAGVGNEQFF
TGCAGCGTTGCAGCGGGAGTGGGTAATGAGCAGTTCTTC
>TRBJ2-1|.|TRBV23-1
CASLRQGKEDEQFF
TGCGCCAGCCTTCGGCAGGGGAAAGAAGATGAGCAGTTCTTC
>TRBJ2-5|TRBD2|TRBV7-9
CASSFPSGEPQETQYF
TGTGCCAGCAGCTTCCCCAGCGGGGAACCCCAAGAGACCCAGTACTTC
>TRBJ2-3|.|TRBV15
CATSSIYGTDTQYF
TGTGCCACCAGCTCGATCTATGGGACAGATACGCAGTATTTT
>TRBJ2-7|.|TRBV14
CASSLYSQAEQYF
TGTGCCAGCAGCCTTTATTCGCAGGCAGAGCAGTACTTC
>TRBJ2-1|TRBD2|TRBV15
CATSRVWGGWNYNEQFF
TGTGCCACCAGCAGAGTATGGGGGGGTTGGAACTACAATGAGCAGTTCTTC
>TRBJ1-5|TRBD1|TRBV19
CASSDLAGQANQPQHF
TGTGCCAGTAGTGACCTAGCCGGACAGGCTAATCAGCCCCAGCATTTT
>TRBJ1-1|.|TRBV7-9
CASSLGEIEAFF
TGTGCCAGCAGCTTAGGGGAAATTGAAGCTTTCTTT
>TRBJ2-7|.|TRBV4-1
CASSQGATWGYEQYF
TGCGCCAGCAGCCAAGGTGCTACGTGGGGCTACGAGCAGTACTTC
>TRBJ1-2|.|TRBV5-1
CASSLDRADGYTF
TGCGCCAGCAGCTTGGACAGGGCCGATGGCTACACCTTC
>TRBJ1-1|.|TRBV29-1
CSVEVGRGGTEAFF
TGCAGCGTTGAAGTGGGGAGGGGGGGGACTGAAGCTTTCTTT
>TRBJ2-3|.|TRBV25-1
CASSEDALSTDTQYF
TGTGCCAGCAGTGAAGACGCACTTAGCACAGATACGCAGTATTTT
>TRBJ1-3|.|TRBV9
CASETGHSGNTIYF
TGTGCCAGCGAGACAGGCCACTCTGGAAACACCATATATTTT
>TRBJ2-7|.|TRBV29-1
CSVERGRARDEQYF
TGCAGCGTTGAGAGAGGCAGGGCGCGGGACGAGCAGTACTTC
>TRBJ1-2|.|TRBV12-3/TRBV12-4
CASPPAGYDGYTF
TGTGCCAGCCCCCCGGCGGGGTACGATGGCTACACCTTC
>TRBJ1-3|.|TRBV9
CASSVVSGATGNTIYF
TGTGCCAGCAGCGTAGTGTCAGGGGCTACGGGAAACACCATATATTTT
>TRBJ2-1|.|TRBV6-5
CASSYQRTGFRFF
TGTGCCAGCAGTTACCAACGAACAGGATTCCGGTTCTTC